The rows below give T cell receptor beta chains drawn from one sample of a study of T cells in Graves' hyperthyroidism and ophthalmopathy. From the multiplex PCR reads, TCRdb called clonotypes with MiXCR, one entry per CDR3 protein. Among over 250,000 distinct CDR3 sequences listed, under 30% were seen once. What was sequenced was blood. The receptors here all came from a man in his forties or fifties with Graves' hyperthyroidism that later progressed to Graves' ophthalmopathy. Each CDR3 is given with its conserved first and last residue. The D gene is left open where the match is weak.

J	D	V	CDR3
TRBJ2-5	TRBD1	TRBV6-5	CASSYSWDRGQETQYF
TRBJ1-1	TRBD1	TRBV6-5	CASSYSTGPNTEAFF
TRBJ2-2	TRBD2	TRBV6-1	CASGHLAGSGTGELFF
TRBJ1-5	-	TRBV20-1	CSARATGIINQPQHF
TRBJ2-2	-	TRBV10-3	CAHRPGVNFAGELFF
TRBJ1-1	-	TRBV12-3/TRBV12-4	CASSRSGSEAFF
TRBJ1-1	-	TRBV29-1	CSARTNTEAFF
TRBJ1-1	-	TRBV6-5	CASSVWETEAFF
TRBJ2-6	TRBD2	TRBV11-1	CASSISGSSGANVLTF
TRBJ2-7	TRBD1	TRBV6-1	CASTGDRGDEQYF
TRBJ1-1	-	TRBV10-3	CAIRKAAGENTEAFF
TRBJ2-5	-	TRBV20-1	CSATLLETQYF
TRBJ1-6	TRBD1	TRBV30	CAWGQGANYNSPLHF
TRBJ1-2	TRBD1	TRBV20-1	CSAEDRAYGYTF
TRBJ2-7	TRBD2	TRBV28	CAGLAGAAHEQYF
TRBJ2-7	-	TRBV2	CASSKDSIDYEQYF
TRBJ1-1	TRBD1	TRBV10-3	CAMGQGGTEAFF
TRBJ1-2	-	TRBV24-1	CATSDKAGIHGYTF
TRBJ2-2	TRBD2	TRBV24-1	CATSDLKGLAGTGELFF
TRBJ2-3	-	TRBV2	CASRSDVSTQYF
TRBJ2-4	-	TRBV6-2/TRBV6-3	CASSPSENYIQYF
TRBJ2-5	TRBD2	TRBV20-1	CSASRGGVQETQYF
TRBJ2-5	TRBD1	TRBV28	CASSFLQGAGETQYF
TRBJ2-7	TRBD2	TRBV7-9	CASGGRTYEQYF
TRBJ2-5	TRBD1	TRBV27	CASSQDRARLDRVHF
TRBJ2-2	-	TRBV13	CASSLATFFTGELFF
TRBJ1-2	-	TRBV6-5	CASSYKLVGRQSYTF
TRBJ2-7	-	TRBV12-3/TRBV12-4	CASSQGGGGRLSSYEQYF
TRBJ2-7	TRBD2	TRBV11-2	CASKWTSGTYEQYF
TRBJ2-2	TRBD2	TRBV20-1	CSATTSAQRGTGELFF
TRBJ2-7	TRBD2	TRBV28	CASSSPGTSGAEQYF
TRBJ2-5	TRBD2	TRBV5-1	CASRIAGDETQYF
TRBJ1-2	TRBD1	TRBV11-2	CASSLRTGSPGYGYTF
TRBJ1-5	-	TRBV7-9	CASSPKGVNQPQHF
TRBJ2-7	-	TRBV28	CASSFGPSGAYEQYF
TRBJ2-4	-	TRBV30	CAWSVRNIQYF
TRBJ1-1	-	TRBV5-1	CASSLEGAGLRATEAFF
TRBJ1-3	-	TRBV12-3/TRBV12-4	CASSLSAIYF
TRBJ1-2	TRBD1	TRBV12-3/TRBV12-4	CASSFGQGRNYGYTF
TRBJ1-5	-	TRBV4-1	CASSQGEGGVHQPQHF
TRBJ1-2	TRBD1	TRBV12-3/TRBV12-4	CASSPETGNYGYTF
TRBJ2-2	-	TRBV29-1	CSGGDTGELFF
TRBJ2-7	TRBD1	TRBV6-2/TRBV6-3	CASREPGTGGYEQYF
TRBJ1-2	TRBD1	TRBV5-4	CASSLTGENYGYTF
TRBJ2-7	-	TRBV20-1	CSATPGLGIAYEQYF
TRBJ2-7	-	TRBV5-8	CASSLMTGTGYSYEQYF
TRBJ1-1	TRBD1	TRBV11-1	CASSLGQGALNTEAFF
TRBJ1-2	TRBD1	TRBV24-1	CATSDPGTGGNDGYTF